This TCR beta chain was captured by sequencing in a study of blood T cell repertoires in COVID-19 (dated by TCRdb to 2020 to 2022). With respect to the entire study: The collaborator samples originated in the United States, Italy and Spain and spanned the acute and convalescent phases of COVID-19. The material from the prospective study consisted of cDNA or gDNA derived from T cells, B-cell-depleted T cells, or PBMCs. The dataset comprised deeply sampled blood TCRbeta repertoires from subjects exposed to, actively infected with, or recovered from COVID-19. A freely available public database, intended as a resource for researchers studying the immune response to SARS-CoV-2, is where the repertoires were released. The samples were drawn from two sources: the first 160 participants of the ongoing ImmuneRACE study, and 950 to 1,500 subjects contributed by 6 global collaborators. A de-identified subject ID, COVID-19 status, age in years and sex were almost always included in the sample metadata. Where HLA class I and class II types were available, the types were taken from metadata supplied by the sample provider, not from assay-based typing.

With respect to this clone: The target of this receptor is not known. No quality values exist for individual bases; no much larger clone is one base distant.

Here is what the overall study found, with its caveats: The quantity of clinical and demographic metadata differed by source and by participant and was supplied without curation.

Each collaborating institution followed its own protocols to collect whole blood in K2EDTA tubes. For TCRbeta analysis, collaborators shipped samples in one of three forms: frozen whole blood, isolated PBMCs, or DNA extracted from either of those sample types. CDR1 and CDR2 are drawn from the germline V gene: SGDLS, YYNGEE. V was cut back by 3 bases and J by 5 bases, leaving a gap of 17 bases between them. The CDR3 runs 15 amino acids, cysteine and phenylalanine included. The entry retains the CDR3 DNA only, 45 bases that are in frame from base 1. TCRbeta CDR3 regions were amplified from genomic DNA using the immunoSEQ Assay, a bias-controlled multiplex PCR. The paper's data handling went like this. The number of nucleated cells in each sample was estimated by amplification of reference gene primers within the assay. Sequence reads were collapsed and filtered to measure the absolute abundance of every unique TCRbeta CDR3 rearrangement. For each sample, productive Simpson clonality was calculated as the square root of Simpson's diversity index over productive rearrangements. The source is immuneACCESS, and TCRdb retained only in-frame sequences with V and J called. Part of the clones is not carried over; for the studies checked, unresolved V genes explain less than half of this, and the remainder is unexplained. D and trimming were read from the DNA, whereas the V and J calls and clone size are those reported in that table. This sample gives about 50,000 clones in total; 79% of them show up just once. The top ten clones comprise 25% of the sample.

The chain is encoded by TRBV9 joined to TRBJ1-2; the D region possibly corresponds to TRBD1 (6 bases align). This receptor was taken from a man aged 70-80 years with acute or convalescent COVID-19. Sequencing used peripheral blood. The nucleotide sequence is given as TGTGCCAGCAGCGCCCCCGGGACACAAAATTATGGCTACACCTTC. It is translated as CASSAPGTQNYGYTF.